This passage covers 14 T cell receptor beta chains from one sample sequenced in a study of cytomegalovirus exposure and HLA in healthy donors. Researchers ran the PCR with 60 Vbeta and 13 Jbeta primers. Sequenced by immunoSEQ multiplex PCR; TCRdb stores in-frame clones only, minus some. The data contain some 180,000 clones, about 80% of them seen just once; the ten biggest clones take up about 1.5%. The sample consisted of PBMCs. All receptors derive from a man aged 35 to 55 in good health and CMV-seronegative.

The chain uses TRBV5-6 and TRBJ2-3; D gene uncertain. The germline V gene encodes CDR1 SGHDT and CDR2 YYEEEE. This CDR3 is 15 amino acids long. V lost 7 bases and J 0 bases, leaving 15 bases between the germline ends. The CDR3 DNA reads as TGTGCCAGCGTAAGGCTAGAGCTAAGCACAGATACGCAGTATTTT. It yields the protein CASVRLELSTDTQYF.

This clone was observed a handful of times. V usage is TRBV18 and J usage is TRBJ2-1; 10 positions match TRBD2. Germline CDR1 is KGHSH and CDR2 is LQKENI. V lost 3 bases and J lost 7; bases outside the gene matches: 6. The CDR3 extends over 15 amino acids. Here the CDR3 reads CASSPLAGVGNEQFF. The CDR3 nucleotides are TGTGCCAGCTCACCTCTAGCGGGAGTCGGGAATGAGCAGTTCTTC.

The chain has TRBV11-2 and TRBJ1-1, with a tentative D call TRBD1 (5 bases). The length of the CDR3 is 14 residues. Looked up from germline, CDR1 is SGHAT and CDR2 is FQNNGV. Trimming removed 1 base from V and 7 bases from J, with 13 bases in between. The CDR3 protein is CASSLVRVRGEAFF. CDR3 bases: TGTGCCAGCAGCTTAGTCAGGGTGAGAGGTGAAGCTTTCTTT.

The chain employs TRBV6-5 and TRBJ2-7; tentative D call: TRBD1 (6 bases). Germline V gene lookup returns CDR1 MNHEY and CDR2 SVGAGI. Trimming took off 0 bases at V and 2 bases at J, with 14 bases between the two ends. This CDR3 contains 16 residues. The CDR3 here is CASSYSYRAGTYEQYF. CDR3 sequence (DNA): TGTGCCAGCAGTTACTCGTACAGGGCAGGGACCTACGAGCAGTACTTC.

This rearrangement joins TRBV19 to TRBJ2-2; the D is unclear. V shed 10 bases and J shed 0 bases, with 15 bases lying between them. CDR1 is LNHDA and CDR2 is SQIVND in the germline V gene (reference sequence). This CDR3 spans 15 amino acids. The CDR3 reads CATRENHANTGELFF. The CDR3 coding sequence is TGTGCCACCCGTGAGAATCACGCGAACACCGGGGAGCTGTTTTTT.

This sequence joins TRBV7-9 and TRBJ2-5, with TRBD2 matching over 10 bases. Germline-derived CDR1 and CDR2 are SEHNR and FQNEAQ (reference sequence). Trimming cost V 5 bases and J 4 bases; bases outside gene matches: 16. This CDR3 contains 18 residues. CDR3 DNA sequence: TGTGCCAGCAGCCCACAGTGGGAGCGGGAGGGGCGGCGAGAGACCCAGTACTTC. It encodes CASSPQWEREGRRETQYF.

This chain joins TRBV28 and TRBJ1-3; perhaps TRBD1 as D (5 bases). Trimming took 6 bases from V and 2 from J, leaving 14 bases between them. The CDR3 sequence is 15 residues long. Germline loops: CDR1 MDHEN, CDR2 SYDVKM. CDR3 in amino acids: CASRHGHDTGNTIYF. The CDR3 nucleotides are TGTGCCAGCAGGCATGGACACGACACTGGAAACACCATATATTTT.

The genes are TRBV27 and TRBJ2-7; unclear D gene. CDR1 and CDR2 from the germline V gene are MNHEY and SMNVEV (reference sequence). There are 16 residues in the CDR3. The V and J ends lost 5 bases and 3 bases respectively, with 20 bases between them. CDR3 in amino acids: CASSPRRVRMGYEQYF. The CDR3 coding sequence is TGTGCCAGCAGTCCCAGAAGAGTCAGGATGGGCTACGAGCAGTACTTC.

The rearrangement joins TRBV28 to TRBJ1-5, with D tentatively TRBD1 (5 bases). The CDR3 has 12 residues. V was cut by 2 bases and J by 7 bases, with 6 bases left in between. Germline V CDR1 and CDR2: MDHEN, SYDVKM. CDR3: CASSLGGQPQHF. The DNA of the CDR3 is TGTGCCAGCAGTTTAGGGGGGCAGCCCCAGCATTTT.

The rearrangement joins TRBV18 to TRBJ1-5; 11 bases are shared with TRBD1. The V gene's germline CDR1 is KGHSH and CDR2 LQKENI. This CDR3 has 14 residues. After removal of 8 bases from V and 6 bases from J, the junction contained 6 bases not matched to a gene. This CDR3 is CASHVGTGGQPQHF. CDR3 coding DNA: TGTGCCAGCCACGTAGGGACAGGGGGTCAGCCCCAGCATTTT.

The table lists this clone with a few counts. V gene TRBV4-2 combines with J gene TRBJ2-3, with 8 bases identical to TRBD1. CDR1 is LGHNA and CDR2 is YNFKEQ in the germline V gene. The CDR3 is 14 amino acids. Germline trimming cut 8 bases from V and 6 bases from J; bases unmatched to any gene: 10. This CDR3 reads CASSDRGGRDTQYF. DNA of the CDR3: TGTGCCAGCTCCGACAGGGGAGGTCGGGATACGCAGTATTTT.

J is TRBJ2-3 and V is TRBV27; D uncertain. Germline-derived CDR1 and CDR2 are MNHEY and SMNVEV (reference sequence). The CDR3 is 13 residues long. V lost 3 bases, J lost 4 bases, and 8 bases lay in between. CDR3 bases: TGTGCCAGCAGTTTTGAAAGAGCAGATACGCAGTATTTT. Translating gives CASSFERADTQYF.

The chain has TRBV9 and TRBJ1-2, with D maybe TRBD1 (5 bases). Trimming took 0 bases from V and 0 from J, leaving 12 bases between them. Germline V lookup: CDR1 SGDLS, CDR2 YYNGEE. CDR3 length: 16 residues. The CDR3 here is CASSVALDNSNYGYTF. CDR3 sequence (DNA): TGTGCCAGCAGCGTAGCTTTGGACAACTCTAACTATGGCTACACCTTC.

CDR3 DNA: TGCGCCAGCAGCCGGGTCAAGGAGACCCAGTACTTC. It specifies CASSRVKETQYF. The V call is TRBV10-1, the J call TRBJ2-5, with unresolved D. The CDR3 covers 12 residues. With 6 bases removed from V and 5 bases from J, the gap between germline ends came to 10 bases. Germline-derived CDR1 and CDR2 are WNHNN and SYGVQD (reference sequence).